This TCR beta chain comes out of a study of T cell responses to AZD1222 COVID-19 vaccine. Study results and caveats: No day 14 peak samples; only post-peak repertoires were characterized.

Remarks on this clone: As yet, its antigen is unknown.

Assay: immunoSEQ multiplex PCR; the TCRdb copy retains only in-frame clones and omits some. The table includes some 96,000 clones, around 84% detected once. The CDR3 runs 10 residues. Trimming removed 7 bases from V and 10 bases from J, with 10 bases in between. Sequencing was performed on peripheral blood, taken 28 days after the second AZD1222 dose. The V call is TRBV12-3 or TRBV12-4, the J call TRBJ1-1; D is undetermined. This receptor was identified in an adult who received the AZD1222 COVID-19 vaccine. CDR3 sequence: CASMGRRAFF. In nucleotides, the CDR3 is TGTGCCAGCATGGGTCGCCGAGCTTTCTTT.